This TCR beta chain was observed in a study of pediatric ulcerative colitis. Sequenced by immunoSEQ multiplex PCR; TCRdb stores in-frame clones only, minus some. This repertoire shows about 22,000 clones, roughly two thirds found once; its top ten account for 15%. V gave up 0 bases and J gave up 4 bases, with 13 bases separating them. The CDR3 extends over 15 amino acids. Germline V gene lookup returns CDR1 SGHRS and CDR2 YFSETQ. One to two pinch biopsies were taken from the rectum during colonoscopy. This sequence was found in a boy aged 10-17 years with severe ulcerative colitis. Sequencing used gut tissue. The chain carries TRBV5-1 and TRBJ2-5; D might be TRBD2 (6 bases). The CDR3 sequence: CASSLGTGVGETQYF. Written as DNA, the CDR3 is TGCGCCAGCAGCTTGGGTACGGGGGTCGGAGAGACCCAGTACTTC.